This paragraph covers one T cell receptor (beta chain) sequence. This clonotype appeared a single time. Its antigen target is currently unknown. No much larger clone exists at a distance of one base, and base qualities are not known. One read represents weak support. Library construction relied on 5' RACE. The sequencer listed for this sample is Illumina HiSeq 2500. A second PCR of about 6 to 11 cycles was run with a J-beta primer mix and a sample-barcoded 5' primer. A unique molecular identifier was introduced onto each TCR beta cDNA molecule by a template-switch 5' adaptor carrying 12 random nucleotides. Each sample yielded at least 2.5 million CDR3-containing paired-end reads. First-strand cDNA was synthesized from all RNA with the Mint cDNA synthesis kit, primed by a TRBC-specific oligonucleotide. Following uracil-DNA glycosylase treatment, a first 18-cycle PCR with universal primers M1SS and BC2_uni_R was performed on all cDNA. On the authors' methods: Normalization of each sample was performed by random selection of 1 million high-quality reads, each carrying a distinct molecular identifier. Reads with shared molecular identifiers were discarded instead of being binned into consensus sequences. CDR3 identification, clonotype clustering and error correction used MiTCR with a Q25 quality threshold and the strictest error-elimination algorithm. Lower-bound total TCR beta diversity was estimated with a nonparametric unseen species model using Euler transformation. Clones were called with MiXCR by TCRdb after fastp trimmed the public reads at Q25, and only in-frame beta chains were retained. Every distinct CDR3 protein forms one entry, paired with its most common genes and DNA. TCRdb, rather than the study authors, made the V and J calls. This sample lists about 1.6 million distinct CDR3 sequences; about 35% were detected once. The ten top clones hold about 11% of the sample.

This sample is drawn from a study of blood T cells in healthy people across ages (dated by TCRdb to about 2015). In terms of the full investigation: In model experiments, template switching captured about one uniquely barcoded TCR beta cDNA molecule for every two T cells. Donors were grouped into four age groups: young (average roughly 16 years), middle-aged (less than 40), aged (approximately 58) and long-lived (around 82). Donors of different ages were randomly distributed across sequencing lanes to avoid experimental bias. Using deep sequencing normalized with unique cDNA molecular identifiers, the study measured how TCR beta repertoire diversity changes with age. The study analyzed two additional independent replicas of 1 million unique cDNA reads from the same blood draw for two donors, one aged 18 to 30 and one aged 80 or older. The investigation overall reported the following: Donor CMV infection status was unknown, potentially confounding age-related changes in expanded clonotypes. The long-lived group showed more naive CD4+ T cells, fewer expanded clones and increased TCR diversity than the aged group, suggesting age selection. As age increased, observed TCR beta diversity per million T cells dropped in a roughly linear way, and a significant reduction was already evident by age 40. Total diversity estimates from one million sequenced T cells were considered lower bounds and underestimates. A strong correlation was found between observed TCR beta diversity and the percentage of naive T cells measured by flow cytometry. Because profiling used bulk unsorted PBMCs, naive and antigen-experienced compartments could not be compared conclusively.

The CDR3 runs 13 amino acids, cysteine and phenylalanine included. Only the CDR3 DNA stays, 39 bases, in frame from base 1. V is pared back by 10 bases and J by 5 bases, with 17 bases lying between the germline termini. The donors were a few dozen Caucasian individuals from Russia, aged roughly 6 to 100 years, who were systemically healthy. Roughly 10 milliliters of peripheral blood were drawn from each donor into EDTA-treated Vacutainer tubes. PBMCs were isolated by Ficoll-Paque density-gradient centrifugation, with at least 6.5 million obtained per sample. Total RNA was extracted from PBMCs with Trizol reagent, with at least 5.5 micrograms obtained per sample. For every donor, flow cytometry on a PBMC aliquot measured the percentage of naive CD45RAhigh/CD27high T cells.

The chain uses TRBV12-3 or TRBV12-4 and TRBJ1-1; TRBD1 is possibly the D segment (5 matching bases). The TCR sequence derives from a woman in her twenties or thirties in good health. Source material: blood. Read as DNA, the sequence is TGTGCCACTAGGGGCCAGGGATCGACTGAAGCTTTCTTT. Its translation is CATRGQGSTEAFF.